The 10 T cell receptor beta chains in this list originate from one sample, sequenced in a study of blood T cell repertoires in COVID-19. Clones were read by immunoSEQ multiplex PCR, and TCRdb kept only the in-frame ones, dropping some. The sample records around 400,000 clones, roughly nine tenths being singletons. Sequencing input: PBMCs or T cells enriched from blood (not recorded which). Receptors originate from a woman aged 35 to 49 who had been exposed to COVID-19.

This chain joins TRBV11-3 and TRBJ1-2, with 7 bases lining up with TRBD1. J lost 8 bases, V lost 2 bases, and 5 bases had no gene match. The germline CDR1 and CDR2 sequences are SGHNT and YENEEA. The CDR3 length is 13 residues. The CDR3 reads CASSLTGVDGYTF. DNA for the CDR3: TGTGCCAGCAGCTTAACAGGGGTGGACGGCTACACCTTC.

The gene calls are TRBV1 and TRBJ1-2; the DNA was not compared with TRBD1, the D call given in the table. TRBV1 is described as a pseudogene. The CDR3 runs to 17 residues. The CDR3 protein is CTSSHAQGADLDYGYTF. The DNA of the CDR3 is TGCACCAGCAGCCACGCACAGGGGGCGGACCTCGACTATGGCTACACCTTC.

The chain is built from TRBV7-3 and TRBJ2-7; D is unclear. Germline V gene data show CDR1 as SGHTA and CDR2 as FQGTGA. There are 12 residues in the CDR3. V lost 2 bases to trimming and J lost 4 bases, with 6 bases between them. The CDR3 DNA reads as TGTGCCAGCAGCTTACAATTGTACGAGCAGTACTTC. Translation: CASSLQLYEQYF.

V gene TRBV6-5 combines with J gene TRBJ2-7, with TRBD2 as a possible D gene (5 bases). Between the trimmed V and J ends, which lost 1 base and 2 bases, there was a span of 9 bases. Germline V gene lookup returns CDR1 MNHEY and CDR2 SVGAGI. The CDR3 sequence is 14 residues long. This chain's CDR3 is CASSYFRGAYEQYF. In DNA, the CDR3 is TGTGCCAGCAGTTACTTTCGGGGAGCCTACGAGCAGTACTTC.

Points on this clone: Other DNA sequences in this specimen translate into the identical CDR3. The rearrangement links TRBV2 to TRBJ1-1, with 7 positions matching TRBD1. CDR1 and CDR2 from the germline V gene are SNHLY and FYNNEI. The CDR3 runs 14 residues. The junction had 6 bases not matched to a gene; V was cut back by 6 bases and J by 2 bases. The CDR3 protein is CASSRDSLNTEAFF. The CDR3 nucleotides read TGTGCCAGCAGCAGGGACAGCCTTAACACTGAAGCTTTCTTT.

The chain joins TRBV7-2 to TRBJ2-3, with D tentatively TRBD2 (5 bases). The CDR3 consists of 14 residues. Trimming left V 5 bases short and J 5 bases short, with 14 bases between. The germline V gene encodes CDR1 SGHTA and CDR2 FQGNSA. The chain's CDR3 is CASSPGGLKDTQYF. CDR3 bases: TGTGCCAGCAGCCCAGGCGGGTTGAAAGATACGCAGTATTTT.

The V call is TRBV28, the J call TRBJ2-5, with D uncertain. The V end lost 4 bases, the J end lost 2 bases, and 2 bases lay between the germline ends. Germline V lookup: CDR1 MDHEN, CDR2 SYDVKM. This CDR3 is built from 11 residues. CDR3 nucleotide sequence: TGTGCCAGCAGTTCGCAAGAGACCCAGTACTTC. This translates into CASSSQETQYF.

The DNA for the CDR3 is TGTGCTAGTGGTTTGGCCCCGTATAGTCCGGGATATAATGAAAAACTGTTTTTT. This codes for CASGLAPYSPGYNEKLFF. This chain connects TRBV12-5 to TRBJ1-4; D remains unclear. Germline V gives CDR1 LGHNT, CDR2 FRNRAP. V dropped 1 base and J dropped 4 bases, with 19 bases sitting between them. The CDR3 loop spans 18 amino acids. Based on the CDR3 plus reference TRBV12-5 and TRBJ1-4, the full variable domain is DARVTQTPRHKVTEMGQEVTMRCQPILGHNTVFWYRQTMMQGLELLAYFRNRAPLDDSGMPKDRFSAEMPDATLATLKIQPSEPRDSAVYFCASGLAPYSPGYNEKLFFGSGTQLSVL.

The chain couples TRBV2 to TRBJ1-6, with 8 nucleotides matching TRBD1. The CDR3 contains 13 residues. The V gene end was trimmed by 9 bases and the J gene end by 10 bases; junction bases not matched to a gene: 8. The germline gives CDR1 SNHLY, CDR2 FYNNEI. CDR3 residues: CASVGQGGSPLHF. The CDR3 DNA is TGTGCCAGTGTCGGACAGGGCGGATCACCCCTCCACTTT.

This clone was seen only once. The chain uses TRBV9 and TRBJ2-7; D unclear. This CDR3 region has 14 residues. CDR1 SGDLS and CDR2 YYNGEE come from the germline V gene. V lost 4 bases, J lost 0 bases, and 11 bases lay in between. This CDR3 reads CASSTGASSYEQYF. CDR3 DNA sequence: TGTGCCAGCAGCACCGGAGCAAGCTCCTACGAGCAGTACTTC.